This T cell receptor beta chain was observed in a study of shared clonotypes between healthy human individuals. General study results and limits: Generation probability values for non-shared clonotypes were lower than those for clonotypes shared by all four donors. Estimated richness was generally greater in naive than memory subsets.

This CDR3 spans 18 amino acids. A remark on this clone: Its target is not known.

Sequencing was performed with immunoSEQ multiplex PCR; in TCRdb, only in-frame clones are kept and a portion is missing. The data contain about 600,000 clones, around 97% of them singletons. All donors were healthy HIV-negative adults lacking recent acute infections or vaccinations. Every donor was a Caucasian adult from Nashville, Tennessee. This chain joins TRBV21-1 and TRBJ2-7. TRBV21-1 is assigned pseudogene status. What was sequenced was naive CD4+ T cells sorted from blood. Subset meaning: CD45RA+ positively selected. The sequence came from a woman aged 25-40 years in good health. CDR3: CASSKAASVRGVGTEQYF. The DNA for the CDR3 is TGTGCCAGCAGCAAAGCCGCGTCAGTTAGGGGAGTAGGGACCGAGCAGTACTTC.